This T cell receptor beta chain stems from a study of blood T cell repertoires in COVID-19. Study-level background: Samples representing acute and convalescent COVID-19 were sourced from the United States, Italy and Spain.

In the original workflow: Using reference gene primer amplification, nucleated cell counts were estimated. The protocol was immunoSEQ multiplex PCR, while the TCRdb copy is restricted to in-frame clones and leaves out a portion. Clonal size and the V and J genes are those of that table, whereas D and trimming came from the DNA. The sample has about 23,000 clones; about 86% are singletons. V trimming: 6 bases; J trimming: 2 bases; junction bases outside the gene matches: 7. Per germline, CDR1 LNHDA and CDR2 SQIVND (reference sequence). This CDR3 region has 14 residues. Sequencing was performed on peripheral blood. The sequence derives from a human donor with acute or convalescent COVID-19. The donor label of this sample is uncertain. The V and J genes are TRBV19 and TRBJ2-7, with 7 positions matching TRBD1. The CDR3 DNA reads as TGTGCCAGTAGACAGGGGTCAAACCCCTACGAGCAGTACTTC. Its protein product is CASRQGSNPYEQYF.